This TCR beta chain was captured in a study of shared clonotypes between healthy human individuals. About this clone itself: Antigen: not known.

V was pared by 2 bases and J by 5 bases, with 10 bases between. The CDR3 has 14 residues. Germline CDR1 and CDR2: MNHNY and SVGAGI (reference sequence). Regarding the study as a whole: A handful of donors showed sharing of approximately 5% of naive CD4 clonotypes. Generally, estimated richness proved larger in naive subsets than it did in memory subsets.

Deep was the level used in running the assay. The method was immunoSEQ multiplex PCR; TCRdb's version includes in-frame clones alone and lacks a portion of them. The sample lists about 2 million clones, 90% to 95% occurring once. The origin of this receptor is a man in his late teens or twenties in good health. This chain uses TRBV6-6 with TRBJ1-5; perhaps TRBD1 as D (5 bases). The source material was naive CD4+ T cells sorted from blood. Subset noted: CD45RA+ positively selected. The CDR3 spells CASSYRDWDQPQHF. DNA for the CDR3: TGTGCCAGCAGTTACCGGGACTGGGATCAGCCCCAGCATTTT.